A selection of T cell receptor beta chains follows, all from one sample in a study of T cell changes during pregnancy in multiple sclerosis. Produced via immunoSEQ multiplex PCR; TCRdb's table is partial and in-frame only. Of approximately 60,000 clones in the sample, around 93% were seen once. The sequencing used peripheral blood, collected in the second trimester of pregnancy. Source of these receptors: a female donor in good health, enrolled as a control in a pregnancy study. Both conserved end residues are part of each CDR3. The D gene is left open where the match is weak. Only part of the rows carry a size: once, few, many, or a class if the clone is expanded.

.,.,TRBJ2-4,TRBV14,TGTGCCAGCAGCCCTGCCAAGGGGAGGGCCAAAAACATTCAGTACTTC,CASSPAKGRAKNIQYF
.,.,TRBJ2-7,TRBV28,TGTGCCAGCAGTCCCCTGGGTAGCCGGACCTACGAGCAGTACTTC,CASSPLGSRTYEQYF
.,TRBD2,TRBJ2-1,TRBV11-3,TGTGCCAGCAGCTACGGTCTAGCGGGGGCCTACAATGAGCAGTTCTTC,CASSYGLAGAYNEQFF
.,.,TRBJ1-5,TRBV7-2,TGTGCCAGCAGCTTAGGGAGAGGAGAAAATCAGCCCCAGCATTTT,CASSLGRGENQPQHF
.,.,TRBJ2-1,TRBV4-2,TGTGCCAGCAGCCAAGGCGGGCCCCCCCCCAATGAGCAGTTCTTC,CASSQGGPPPNEQFF
.,TRBD1,TRBJ2-3,TRBV7-6,TGTGCCAGCAGCTTAGCATTTGGGATTTCGACAGGGGGCACAGATACGCAGTATTTT,CASSLAFGISTGGTDTQYF
.,.,TRBJ1-1,TRBV5-1,TGCGCCAGCAGTTTAGTCCCGCCGAACACTGAAGCTTTCTTT,CASSLVPPNTEAFF
.,TRBD1,TRBJ2-5,TRBV10-3,TGTGCCATCAGTGACCGACAGGGGGGAGAGACCCAGTACTTC,CAISDRQGGETQYF
.,TRBD2,TRBJ2-3,TRBV5-4,TGTGCCAGCAGCTTGCGGGCTAGCGGGAGGATGACAGATACGCAGTATTTT,CASSLRASGRMTDTQYF
.,.,TRBJ2-7,TRBV2,TGTGCCAGCAGGCCGGGACTCAGCCAATACGAGCAGTACTTC,CASRPGLSQYEQYF
.,TRBD2,TRBJ2-3,TRBV2,TGTGCCAGCAATGCCGGGGGGGCCTCGATCGATACGCAGTATTTT,CASNAGGASIDTQYF
.,TRBD2,TRBJ2-7,TRBV4-3,TGCGCCAGCAGCCAAGATGTTACCCGAACACTAGCGGGAGAGCAGTACTTC,CASSQDVTRTLAGEQYF
few,TRBD1,TRBJ1-2,TRBV6-1,TGTGCCAGCAGAAGACAGGGGGATGGCTATGGCTACACCTTC,CASRRQGDGYGYTF
.,.,TRBJ1-6,TRBV5-6,TGTGCCAGCAGCGGACCCACAGGGTTTTCACCCCTCCACTTT,CASSGPTGFSPLHF
few,.,TRBJ2-4,TRBV5-4,TGTGCCAGCAGCTTGGTATTTCGAGGGAGTCCCAAAAACATTCAGTACTTC,CASSLVFRGSPKNIQYF
.,TRBD2,TRBJ2-1,TRBV18,TGTGCCAGCTCGCGCCATAGCGGGAAGGCGGACAATGAGCAGTTCTTC,CASSRHSGKADNEQFF
.,TRBD1,TRBJ2-3,TRBV15,TGTGCCACCAGCAGAGCCGGACAGGGAGACACAGATACGCAGTATTTT,CATSRAGQGDTDTQYF
.,.,TRBJ1-3,TRBV27,TGTGCCAGCAGTTATGGTCCGGGAGGTGGAAACACCATATATTTT,CASSYGPGGGNTIYF